What follows are 19 T cell receptor beta chains derived from one specimen sequenced in a study of T cell repertoires in cytomegalovirus infection. TCRdb reprocessed the reads with MiXCR, giving one entry per CDR3 protein. Of under 300,000 distinct CDR3 sequences listed, around 20% are singletons. These receptors lack a known antigen. Sequenced material: cultured PBMCs, taken from culture after CMV antigen stimulation. These TCRs come from a human donor in good health (CMV status not recorded). Some clones in this sample may be carry-over from other donors' samples.

V is TRBV5-5 and J is TRBJ1-2, with TRBD1 matching over 9 bases. With 0 bases clipped from V and 8 bases from J, the junction kept 11 bases outside the gene matches. CDR3 size: 16 residues. In germline, CDR1 is SGHKS, CDR2 YYEKEE (reference sequence). The CDR3 here is CASSLDGQGLRSGYTF. CDR3 sequence (DNA): TGTGCCAGCAGCTTGGACGGACAGGGGTTGCGCTCGGGCTACACCTTC.

In this sample, this clonotype turned up many times. The J gene is TRBJ2-1, the V gene TRBV6-2 or TRBV6-3, with TRBD2 matching 7 bases. V shed 0 bases and J 6 bases; nucleotides not matched to a gene: 5. CDR3 length: 15 amino acids. The germline gives CDR1 MNHEY, CDR2 SVGEGT. CDR3 in amino acids: CASSYSSGGGNEQFF. CDR3 DNA: TGTGCCAGCAGTTACTCGTCGGGCGGGGGCAATGAGCAGTTCTTC.

The rearrangement links TRBV4-1 to TRBJ2-5, with 10 bases that match TRBD2. CDR3 size: 14 residues. Germline trimming cut 1 base from V and 5 bases from J; bases unmatched to any gene: 1. CDR1 MGHRA and CDR2 YSYEKL come from the germline V gene. CDR3 residues: CASSQVLAGETQYF. The CDR3 DNA sequence: TGCGCCAGCAGCCAAGTACTAGCGGGGGAGACCCAGTACTTC.

The DNA of the CDR3 is TGTGCCAGTAGCCCGGGACCCGGCTCCTACGAGCAGTACTTC. This encodes CASSPGPGSYEQYF. The rearrangement links TRBV19 to TRBJ2-7, with D perhaps being TRBD1 or TRBD2 (5 bases each). This CDR3 spans 14 amino acids. Deletions cut 6 bases from V and 0 bases from J, with 12 bases between. Germline V gene data show CDR1 as LNHDA and CDR2 as SQIVND (reference sequence). The full variable domain, with the rest looked up from reference TRBV19 and TRBJ2-7, is DGGITQSPKYLFRKEGQNVTLSCEQNLNHDAMYWYRQDPGQGLRLIYYSQIVNDFQKGDIAEGYSVSREKKESFPLTVTSAQKNPTAFYLCASSPGPGSYEQYFGPGTRLTVT.

This chain links TRBV29-1 with TRBJ2-7; 9 bases map to TRBD2. The CDR3 loop spans 13 amino acids. J was trimmed by 2 bases and V by 1 base; bases with no gene match: 0. CDR1 is SQVTM and CDR2 is ANQGSEA in the germline V gene. CDR3 residues: CSVEASGAYEQYF. DNA of the CDR3: TGCAGCGTTGAAGCTAGCGGGGCCTACGAGCAGTACTTC.

This clonotype was counted at least ten times. The V call is TRBV28, the J call TRBJ2-1; a possible D gene is TRBD1 (5 bases). Trimming left V 4 bases short and J 0 bases short, with 10 bases between. The CDR3 sequence is 15 residues long. The germline V gene encodes CDR1 MDHEN and CDR2 SYDVKM. CDR3 in DNA: TGTGCCAGCAGTTCCCAGGGATTCTCCTACAATGAGCAGTTCTTC. It codes for CASSSQGFSYNEQFF.

This clonotype was seen ten or more times. The gene calls are TRBV6-6 and TRBJ2-1, with 10 positions matching TRBD2. Looked up from germline, CDR1 is MNHNY and CDR2 is SVGAGI (reference sequence). The ends lost 2 bases at V and 2 bases at J; junction bases unmatched: 12. The CDR3 has 19 amino acids. The CDR3 coding sequence is TGTGCCAGCAGTTACGTCCCTAGCGGGAGTTCCGGGACCTACAATGAGCAGTTCTTC. The encoded protein is CASSYVPSGSSGTYNEQFF.

This clonotype was counted only a few times. The chain recombines TRBV27 with TRBJ2-1, with D perhaps matching TRBD2 (6 bases). The CDR3 extends over 11 amino acids. Germline assignment: CDR1 MNHEY and CDR2 SMNVEV (reference sequence). V was clipped by 4 bases and J by 10 bases, with 8 bases between them. The CDR3 DNA is TGTGCCAGCAGTTGGGCGGGAGAGCAGTTCTTC. This sequence encodes CASSWAGEQFF.

This rearrangement joins TRBV18 to TRBJ2-7; no firm D call. This CDR3 comprises 13 residues. Trimming removed 3 bases at V and 6 bases at J, with 12 bases between. Germline CDR1 reads KGHSH; CDR2 reads LQKENI. CDR3 in DNA: TGTGCCAGCTCACCTTCCAGAGATGCCGAGCAGTACGTC. Translation: CASSPSRDAEQYV.

This chain joins TRBV24-1 and TRBJ2-5; 15 bases map to TRBD2. From germline, CDR1 is KGHDR and CDR2 SFDVKD. The V segment lost 1 base and the J segment 5 bases; nucleotides outside the gene matches: 1. The CDR3 has 16 residues. The CDR3 DNA follows: TGTGCCACCAGTGATTTCGGGACTAGCGGGAGGGAGACCCAGTACTTC. It yields the protein CATSDFGTSGRETQYF.

This clonotype was recorded a few times. This chain connects TRBV20-1 to TRBJ2-3, with 10 bases that match TRBD2. After removal of 4 bases from V and 5 bases from J, the junction contained 3 bases not matched to a gene. CDR1 is DFQATT, CDR2 SNEGSKA, per germline (reference sequence). This CDR3 comprises 13 residues. The CDR3 nucleotides are TGCAGTGCTACTAGCGGGAGTGAAGATACGCAGTATTTT. Amino acid sequence: CSATSGSEDTQYF.

The rearrangement links TRBV10-3 to TRBJ2-5; 10 nucleotides agree with TRBD2. Germline V lookup: CDR1 ENHRY, CDR2 SYGVKD. Losses at the gene ends were 0 bases for V and 3 bases for J; bases not matched to a gene: 4. The CDR3 is made up of 16 amino acids. The CDR3: CAISESLAGVEETQYF. The CDR3 coding sequence is TGTGCCATCAGTGAGTCCCTAGCGGGAGTGGAAGAGACCCAGTACTTC.

This chain links TRBV28 with TRBJ2-5; maybe TRBD1 (5 bases). The CDR3 loop spans 15 amino acids. Trimming took 4 bases from V and 0 from J, leaving 12 bases between them. CDR1 is MDHEN and CDR2 is SYDVKM in the germline V gene. CDR3 residues: CASSSLTAYQETQYF. The CDR3 coding sequence is TGTGCCAGCAGTTCCTTGACAGCGTACCAAGAGACCCAGTACTTC.

The rearrangement links TRBV6-6 to TRBJ2-7, with D tentatively TRBD2 (5 bases). The V gene's germline CDR1 is MNHNY and CDR2 SVGAGI (reference sequence). The length of the CDR3 is 12 residues. Trimming left V 6 bases short and J 3 bases short, with 9 bases between. CDR3 sequence reads: CASSRDFYEQYF. CDR3 nucleotides: TGTGCCAGCAGCCGGGATTTCTACGAGCAGTACTTC.

This clonotype was detected ten times or more. The chain has TRBV7-8 and TRBJ2-7, with D maybe TRBD1 (5 bases). V was pared by 0 bases and J by 1 base, with 7 bases between. Germline-derived CDR1 and CDR2 are SGHVS and FQNEAQ. CDR3 length: 14 residues. The CDR3: CASSLADRSYEQYV. CDR3 nucleotides: TGTGCCAGCAGCTTAGCTGACAGATCCTACGAGCAGTACGTC.

V gene TRBV7-6 combines with J gene TRBJ1-2; no firm D call. There are 13 residues in the CDR3. Per the germline V gene, CDR1 is SGHVS and CDR2 is FNYEAQ. V lost 5 bases to trimming and J lost 6 bases, with 13 bases between them. Here the CDR3 reads CASSPGGLDGYTF. The DNA for the CDR3 is TGTGCCAGCAGCCCTGGAGGATTGGATGGCTACACCTTC.

This clonotype was found many times. The V and J genes are TRBV6-6 and TRBJ2-5, with 7 bases lining up with TRBD1. Germline trimming cut 6 bases from V and 2 bases from J; bases unmatched to any gene: 6. The CDR3 contains 14 residues. Germline CDR1 reads MNHNY; CDR2 reads SVGAGI (reference sequence). CDR3 sequence: CASSQQGQQETQYF. CDR3 DNA: TGTGCCAGCAGCCAACAGGGGCAACAAGAGACCCAGTACTTC.

The rearrangement joins TRBV12-3 or TRBV12-4 to TRBJ1-3; D possibly corresponds to TRBD1 (5 bases). CDR3 size: 16 residues. V lost 3 bases and J 8 bases, leaving 20 bases between the germline ends. CDR3 sequence reads: CASSFVRLPGEDTIYF. The DNA of the CDR3 is TGTGCCAGCAGTTTTGTCCGACTGCCGGGGGAGGACACCATATATTTT.

Only a few counts were recorded for this clonotype. The J gene is TRBJ2-7, the V gene TRBV7-2; 7 bases agree with TRBD1. Unmatched junction bases numbered 4, after V lost 5 bases and J lost 3 bases. This CDR3 is 13 amino acids long. Germline V gene lookup returns CDR1 SGHTA and CDR2 FQGNSA. As DNA, the CDR3 is TGTGCCAGCAGCATCGCAGGGGGCTACGAGCAGTACGTC. Protein product: CASSIAGGYEQYV.